The 21 T cell receptor beta chains below come from one sample, sequenced in a study of blood T cell repertoires in COVID-19. Only in-frame clones appear in the TCRdb table, and some are missing; sequencing was by immunoSEQ multiplex PCR. The data show roughly 110,000 clones, with around 82% seen just once and roughly 4.4% held by the top ten. Sequenced input: peripheral blood. These receptors were obtained from a human donor in a cohort sampled during active COVID-19.

The chain has TRBV30 and TRBJ1-6, with D possibly matching TRBD1 (5 bases). The CDR3 covers 15 residues. Germline CDR1 reads GTSNPN; CDR2 reads SVGIG (reference sequence). V was clipped by 4 bases and J by 4 bases, with 14 bases between them. This CDR3 reads CAWIEQGSYNSPLHF. CDR3 nucleotide sequence: TGTGCCTGGATTGAGCAGGGATCTTATAATTCACCCCTCCACTTT.

V gene TRBV28 combines with J gene TRBJ2-7, with 8 bases identical to TRBD1. V gave up 5 bases and J gave up 5 bases; unmatched junction bases: 11. The CDR3 runs 15 residues. Per germline, CDR1 MDHEN and CDR2 SYDVKM. In DNA form, the CDR3 reads TGTGCCAGCAGTGTCTTAAGGACAGGGTCCGACGAGCAGTACTTC. Amino acid sequence: CASSVLRTGSDEQYF.

The V and J genes are TRBV7-2 and TRBJ1-3; a possible D gene is TRBD1 (5 bases). Germline CDR1 reads SGHTA; CDR2 reads FQGNSA. The CDR3 extends over 14 amino acids. Trimming cost V 5 bases and J 2 bases, with 10 bases left between them. DNA for the CDR3: TGTGCCAGCAGCATGGCAGGGACTGGAAACACCATATATTTT. Protein: CASSMAGTGNTIYF.

The J gene is TRBJ2-7, the V gene TRBV9; TRBD1 matches at 7 bases. J gave up 3 bases and V 3 bases, and 0 bases lay outside the gene matches. Per the germline V gene, CDR1 is SGDLS and CDR2 is YYNGEE. This CDR3 comprises 12 residues. In nucleotides, the CDR3 is TGTGCCAGCAGCGGACAGGGCTACGAGCAGTACTTC. Its translation: CASSGQGYEQYF. The entire variable domain, with the rest obtained from reference TRBV9 and TRBJ2-7, is as follows: DSGVTQTPKHLITATGQRVTLRCSPRSGDLSVYWYQQSLDQGLQFLIQYYNGEERAKGNILERFSAQQFPDLHSELNLSSLELGDSALYFCASSGQGYEQYFGPGTRLTVT.

The V and J genes are TRBV4-3 and TRBJ1-1, with TRBD1 as a possible D gene (5 bases). Trimming shortened V by 3 bases and J by 5 bases, and 16 bases separated the two germline ends. This CDR3 region has 15 residues. Per the germline V gene, CDR1 is LGHNA and CDR2 is YSLEER. The CDR3 is CASSQRREGETEAFF. CDR3 coding DNA: TGCGCCAGCAGCCAGCGCAGGGAAGGGGAAACTGAAGCTTTCTTT.

The chain links TRBV19 to TRBJ1-2; TRBD1 agrees at 9 bases. Per the germline V gene, CDR1 is LNHDA and CDR2 is SQIVND (reference sequence). V trimming: 5 bases; J trimming: 5 bases; junction bases outside the gene matches: 6. The CDR3 is 14 amino acids. The CDR3 sequence is CASSLGQGTYGYTF. The CDR3 region has the DNA TGTGCCAGTAGTTTGGGACAGGGTACTTATGGCTACACCTTC.

The chain is built from TRBV6-5 and TRBJ1-1; the match to TRBD1 covers 7 bases. The germline CDR1 and CDR2 sequences are MNHEY and SVGAGI. This CDR3 comprises 14 residues. J was trimmed by 1 base and V by 6 bases; bases with no gene match: 5. The DNA for the CDR3 is TGTGCCAGCAGAGCCGGGACAGCGAACACTGAAGCTTTCTTT. Protein: CASRAGTANTEAFF.

This chain connects TRBV3-1 (or the pseudogene TRBV3-2) to TRBJ1-5, with TRBD1 as a possible D gene (6 bases). Trimming shortened V by 4 bases and J by 7 bases, and 11 bases separated the two germline ends. The length of the CDR3 is 13 residues. In germline, CDR1 is LGHDT, CDR2 YNNKEL (reference sequence). The CDR3 loop reads CASSPTGLQPQHF. CDR3 nucleotide sequence: TGTGCCAGCAGCCCTACAGGGTTACAGCCCCAGCATTTT.

The J gene is TRBJ2-1, the V gene TRBV9, with 8 bases identical to TRBD2. Trimming at V came to 0 bases and at J to 7 bases, leaving 12 bases not matched to a gene. Germline CDR1 reads SGDLS; CDR2 reads YYNGEE. This CDR3 has 17 amino acids. CDR3 sequence: CASSVDVGASGLNEQFF. The DNA for the CDR3 is TGTGCCAGCAGCGTAGACGTTGGGGCTAGCGGGCTTAATGAGCAGTTCTTC.

The V and J genes are TRBV5-1 and TRBJ2-3; D may be TRBD2 (5 bases). The CDR3 has 14 amino acids. Per germline, CDR1 SGHRS and CDR2 YFSETQ. The V end was cut by 3 bases, the J end by 0 bases, with 8 bases between. The CDR3 spells CASSYSASTDTQYF. CDR3 coding DNA: TGCGCCAGCAGCTATAGCGCGAGCACAGATACGCAGTATTTT.

The chain combines TRBV6-1 with TRBJ1-3; D gene ambiguous. The CDR3 has 14 amino acids. CDR1 and CDR2 from the germline V gene are MNHNS and SASEGT. V dropped 2 bases and J dropped 2 bases, with 7 bases sitting between them. In DNA form, the CDR3 reads TGTGCCAGCAGTGAAACGGGGACTGGAAACACCATATATTTT. It translates to CASSETGTGNTIYF.

CDR3 nucleotides: TGTGCCAGCAGTTGGGCTAGCGGGAGGGCTGTCAATGAGCAGTTCTTC. This translates into CASSWASGRAVNEQFF. The rearrangement joins TRBV28 to TRBJ2-1; TRBD2 matches at 12 bases. V gave up 4 bases and J gave up 6 bases; unmatched junction bases: 7. This CDR3 has 16 amino acids. From germline, CDR1 is MDHEN and CDR2 SYDVKM.

This chain uses TRBV5-1 with TRBJ1-2; 8 nucleotides agree with TRBD1. Trimming removed 0 bases from V and 4 bases from J; junction bases left unmatched: 5. The CDR3 has 15 residues. Germline V lookup: CDR1 SGHRS, CDR2 YFSETQ. CDR3 sequence reads: CASSLDRTGTYGYTF. CDR3 DNA: TGCGCCAGCAGCTTGGACCGGACAGGGACCTATGGCTACACCTTC.

The chain has TRBV7-2 and TRBJ1-2, with 8 bases matching TRBD1. J lost 1 base, V lost 5 bases, and 6 bases had no gene match. CDR3 size: 15 residues. The germline gives CDR1 SGHTA, CDR2 FQGNSA. CDR3 nucleotides: TGTGCCAGCAGCCCAGGGGGCGCTGATAACTATGGCTACACCTTC. Amino acid sequence: CASSPGGADNYGYTF.

A few counts support this clone. The V and J genes are TRBV18 and TRBJ1-2; 9 bases are a match to TRBD1. With V trimmed by 0 bases and J by 4 bases, 9 bases remained unmatched. The CDR3 runs 17 residues. Germline assignment: CDR1 KGHSH and CDR2 LQKENI. CDR3 nucleotide sequence: TGTGCCAGCTCACCACCGGGACAGGGATTCTCTGCCTATGGCTACACCTTC. Its protein product is CASSPPGQGFSAYGYTF.

This chain connects TRBV5-5 to TRBJ2-1; 9 positions match TRBD2. The V gene end was trimmed by 10 bases and the J gene end by 10 bases; junction bases not matched to a gene: 24. CDR1 and CDR2 (germline): SGHKS, YYEKEE (reference sequence). This CDR3 has 17 residues. The CDR3 loop is CARPTDPRGARGGEQFF. The CDR3 DNA sequence: TGTGCCCGCCCCACTGATCCTCGCGGCGCGCGGGGGGGGGAGCAGTTCTTC.

The chain is built from TRBV30 and TRBJ2-7; D is perhaps TRBD2 (6 bases). Germline CDR1 reads GTSNPN; CDR2 reads SVGIG (reference sequence). The germline V and J ends were trimmed by 0 bases and 2 bases, with 14 bases remaining between them. This CDR3 spans 15 amino acids. CDR3 amino acids: CAWSVRRVDTYEQYF. The CDR3 nucleotides read TGTGCCTGGAGTGTACGGAGGGTCGATACCTACGAGCAGTACTTC.

This clone was recorded a few times. The chain carries TRBV5-1 and TRBJ1-4; 8 bases align to TRBD1. With V trimmed by 3 bases and J by 7 bases, 5 bases remained unmatched. This CDR3 has 14 amino acids. From germline, CDR1 is SGHRS and CDR2 YFSETQ. CDR3 region: CASSSGQGAEKLFF. The CDR3, as DNA: TGCGCCAGCAGCTCCGGACAGGGAGCTGAAAAACTGTTTTTT.

The chain carries TRBV6-1 and TRBJ1-6; 7 bases fit TRBD1. Germline trimming cut 0 bases from V and 10 bases from J; bases unmatched to any gene: 6. The CDR3 is 15 amino acids. Germline V gene sequence: CDR1 MNHNS, CDR2 SASEGT. As DNA, the CDR3 is TGTGCCAGCAGTGAAGCGGCAGGGGGGAACTCACCCCTCCACTTT. It codes for CASSEAAGGNSPLHF.

The chain uses TRBV6-2 or TRBV6-3 and TRBJ1-6; D gene uncertain. V was shortened by 6 bases and J by 8 bases, with 26 bases between the two germline ends. Per germline, CDR1 MNHEY and CDR2 SVGEGT. CDR3 length equals 18 residues. The CDR3 loop reads CASSEPTAQIGPYSPLHF. In DNA form, the CDR3 reads TGTGCCAGCAGCGAACCAACCGCGCAGATTGGGCCGTATTCACCCCTCCACTTT.

V gene TRBV7-2 combines with J gene TRBJ2-3, with 14 bases identical to TRBD2. CDR3 length: 16 amino acids. Germline assignment: CDR1 SGHTA and CDR2 FQGNSA. Trimming at V came to 5 bases and at J to 4 bases, leaving 5 bases not matched to a gene. The CDR3 coding sequence is TGTGCCAGCAGCCCAGGGACTAGCGGGAGAGCAGATACGCAGTATTTT. It codes for CASSPGTSGRADTQYF.